The rows below give T cell receptor beta chains drawn from one sample of a study of cytomegalovirus exposure and HLA in healthy donors. The protocol was immunoSEQ multiplex PCR, while the TCRdb copy is restricted to in-frame clones and leaves out a portion. The table lists 120,000 or so clones, 65% to 85% of them singletons, with about 0.25% in the top ten. Input material: PBMCs. The receptor source for this set is a man aged 50 or older in good health and CMV-seronegative. Each CDR3 is given with its conserved first and last residue. Each record gives: D gene, V gene, clone size, J gene, CDR3 DNA, CDR3 protein. D genes are given only for firm matches. Size is stated for part of the rows, as once, few or many counts, or as a class when the clone is expanded.

d_gene: .; v_gene: TRBV18; abundance: .; j_gene: TRBJ1-4; CDR3nt: TGTGCCAGCTCACCATACAGTGGGGAAAAACTGTTTTTT; CDR3aa: CASSPYSGEKLFF
d_gene: .; v_gene: TRBV28; abundance: .; j_gene: TRBJ1-3; CDR3nt: TGTGCCAGCGGGGGATACAGTCCACGGGGGGGAAACACCATATATTTT; CDR3aa: CASGGYSPRGGNTIYF
d_gene: TRBD1; v_gene: TRBV5-4; abundance: .; j_gene: TRBJ1-1; CDR3nt: TGTGCCAGCAGCTTGGACCCAGGGGGCCACGCTGAAGCTTTCTTT; CDR3aa: CASSLDPGGHAEAFF
d_gene: .; v_gene: TRBV2; abundance: .; j_gene: TRBJ1-1; CDR3nt: TGTGCCAGCAGTGAATGGCGGGGGGCGAACACTGAAGCTTTCTTT; CDR3aa: CASSEWRGANTEAFF
d_gene: .; v_gene: TRBV5-6; abundance: .; j_gene: TRBJ1-2; CDR3nt: TGTGCCAGCAGCTTCGAGTATGGCTACACCTTC; CDR3aa: CASSFEYGYTF
d_gene: .; v_gene: TRBV28; abundance: .; j_gene: TRBJ1-1; CDR3nt: TGTGCCAGCAGTTTTCCGGACAGACCAGCGAACACTGAAGCTTTCTTT; CDR3aa: CASSFPDRPANTEAFF
d_gene: TRBD1; v_gene: TRBV4-2; abundance: .; j_gene: TRBJ2-3; CDR3nt: TGTGCCAGCAGCCAAACAGGGGGGAACACAGATACGCAGTATTTT; CDR3aa: CASSQTGGNTDTQYF
d_gene: .; v_gene: TRBV27; abundance: .; j_gene: TRBJ1-1; CDR3nt: TGTGCCAGCAGTTTAGGGGCAGGGGATGGAAAAGCTTTCTTT; CDR3aa: CASSLGAGDGKAFF
d_gene: .; v_gene: TRBV5-1; abundance: once; j_gene: TRBJ2-5; CDR3nt: TGCGCCAGCAGCTTGGCCCCAGGGTCCTACCAAGAGACCCAGTACTTC; CDR3aa: CASSLAPGSYQETQYF
d_gene: .; v_gene: TRBV5-6; abundance: .; j_gene: TRBJ2-2; CDR3nt: TGTGCCAGCAGCTATGAGGTTAAGGGGATTAACACCGGGGAGCTGTTTTTT; CDR3aa: CASSYEVKGINTGELFF
d_gene: .; v_gene: TRBV2; abundance: .; j_gene: TRBJ2-3; CDR3nt: TGTGCCAGCAGTGAATGGGGGGGCACAGATACGCAGTATTTT; CDR3aa: CASSEWGGTDTQYF
d_gene: .; v_gene: TRBV4-1; abundance: .; j_gene: TRBJ1-3; CDR3nt: TGCGCCAGCAGCGGGCAGGGTATGGACACCATATATTTT; CDR3aa: CASSGQGMDTIYF
d_gene: .; v_gene: TRBV2; abundance: .; j_gene: TRBJ2-2; CDR3nt: TGTGCCAGCATCCGGGAAGGGCGCACCGGGGAGCTGTTTTTT; CDR3aa: CASIREGRTGELFF
d_gene: .; v_gene: TRBV7-8; abundance: .; j_gene: TRBJ2-3; CDR3nt: TGTGCCAGCAGGCCTAGGGGCCCAGATACGCAGTATTTT; CDR3aa: CASRPRGPDTQYF
d_gene: .; v_gene: TRBV28; abundance: few; j_gene: TRBJ2-7; CDR3nt: TGTGCCAGCAGTTTCCTTTGGGGGGGGCAGAGCGAGCAGTACTTC; CDR3aa: CASSFLWGGQSEQYF
d_gene: TRBD1; v_gene: TRBV27; abundance: .; j_gene: TRBJ1-2; CDR3nt: TGTGCCAGCAGTTCTCTCGGACAGGGGGCGAACGGGTACACCTTC; CDR3aa: CASSSLGQGANGYTF
d_gene: .; v_gene: TRBV4-2; abundance: .; j_gene: TRBJ2-2; CDR3nt: TGTGCCAGCAGCCCCAACCCGCCCGGTGTTACCGGGGAGCTGTTTTTT; CDR3aa: CASSPNPPGVTGELFF
d_gene: .; v_gene: TRBV5-1; abundance: .; j_gene: TRBJ2-3; CDR3nt: TGCGCCAGCAGCTTGAGCGGACGGACAGATACGCAGTATTTT; CDR3aa: CASSLSGRTDTQYF
d_gene: .; v_gene: TRBV7-2; abundance: .; j_gene: TRBJ1-3; CDR3nt: TGTGCCAGCAGCCCCAGGGGAGCTGGCGGAAACACCATATATTTT; CDR3aa: CASSPRGAGGNTIYF
d_gene: .; v_gene: TRBV5-1; abundance: .; j_gene: TRBJ2-7; CDR3nt: TGCGCCAGCAGCTTGTACAACGAGCAGTACTTC; CDR3aa: CASSLYNEQYF
d_gene: TRBD2; v_gene: TRBV28; abundance: once; j_gene: TRBJ2-5; CDR3nt: TGTGCCAGCAGTTTATGGCGGGGGGAGACCCAGTACTTC; CDR3aa: CASSLWRGETQYF
d_gene: .; v_gene: TRBV9; abundance: few; j_gene: TRBJ1-2; CDR3nt: TGTGCCAGCAGCGATGGTCGGTATGGCTACACCTTC; CDR3aa: CASSDGRYGYTF
d_gene: .; v_gene: TRBV28; abundance: .; j_gene: TRBJ2-7; CDR3nt: TGTGCCAGCAGTTTAACGTCAGGGATTGAGCAGTACTTC; CDR3aa: CASSLTSGIEQYF
d_gene: .; v_gene: TRBV12-5; abundance: .; j_gene: TRBJ1-6; CDR3nt: TGTGCTAGTGCTCCTCTCGCAGACGGGTCCTATAATTCACCCCTCCACTTC; CDR3aa: CASAPLADGSYNSPLHF
d_gene: TRBD2; v_gene: TRBV5-1; abundance: .; j_gene: TRBJ2-1; CDR3nt: TGCGCCAGCAGCTTGGATGGTGCGGGCGGGAGCTCCTACAATGAGCAGTTCTTC; CDR3aa: CASSLDGAGGSSYNEQFF
d_gene: .; v_gene: TRBV21-1; abundance: once; j_gene: TRBJ1-2; CDR3nt: TGTGCCAGCAGCAACCCGGGACAGGGGAACACGAGGGGTGGCTACACCTTC; CDR3aa: CASSNPGQGNTRGGYTF
d_gene: .; v_gene: TRBV28; abundance: .; j_gene: TRBJ1-6; CDR3nt: TGTGCCAGCAGTTCTCCTAATTCACCCCTCCACTTT; CDR3aa: CASSSPNSPLHF
d_gene: .; v_gene: TRBV10-3; abundance: few; j_gene: TRBJ2-5; CDR3nt: TGTGCCATCAGGAGGGGACTCCAGCAAGAGACCCAGTACTTC; CDR3aa: CAIRRGLQQETQYF
d_gene: TRBD1; v_gene: TRBV19; abundance: .; j_gene: TRBJ1-3; CDR3nt: TGTGCCAGTAGTACGGGGACAGGGCACTCTGGAAACACCATATATTTT; CDR3aa: CASSTGTGHSGNTIYF